This T cell receptor (beta chain) came from a study of blood T cell repertoires in COVID-19. Study-level background: Spain, Italy and the United States supplied samples that represented acute and convalescent COVID-19. Sample material is recorded as cDNA or gDNA derived from T cells, B-cell-depleted T cells, or PBMCs.

Authors' analysis steps: Reference gene primer amplification gave estimated nucleated cell counts. The repertoire was sequenced with immunoSEQ multiplex PCR; TCRdb's copy has only in-frame clones and lacks some. V, J and clone size were drawn from that table, and D and trimming were deduced from the DNA. The data show 100,000 or so clones, 80% to 95% seen once. The junction had 7 bases not matched to a gene; V was cut back by 9 bases and J by 4 bases. Germline values: CDR1 MNHNY, CDR2 SVGAGI (reference sequence). CDR3 length: 14 amino acids. The TCR sequence derives from a woman aged 55-69 years with active COVID-19. J is TRBJ2-1 and V is TRBV6-6; 9 bases align to TRBD2. Sequenced input: peripheral blood. The CDR3 spells CASKSGRSYNEQFF. Here the CDR3 DNA reads TGTGCCAGTAAAAGCGGGAGGTCGTACAATGAGCAGTTCTTC.